Following are 22 T cell receptor beta chains from one sample sequenced in a study of OX40 agonist ivuxolimab in advanced cancers. The repertoire was sequenced with immunoSEQ multiplex PCR; TCRdb's copy has only in-frame clones and lacks some. The sample contains 70,000 to 90,000 clones, about 87% of which appear only once. Sequenced material: CD4+ or CD8+ T cells sorted from blood, taken in a trial of the OX40 agonist ivuxolimab. Every receptor here comes from an adult with an advanced solid tumor such as melanoma, head and neck, liver or kidney cancer.

J is TRBJ1-2 and V is TRBV5-4; D is undetermined. Trimming removed 6 bases from V and 4 bases from J, with 19 bases in between. Germline CDR1 SGHNT, CDR2 YYREEE (reference sequence). CDR3 length: 15 amino acids. The CDR3 DNA sequence: TGTGCCAGCACCCTTTCAGGCGGCGGCTCCTATGGCTACACCTTC. Translation: CASTLSGGGSYGYTF.

This clone has just a few counts. J is TRBJ2-5 and V is TRBV5-1; D remains unclear. CDR1 and CDR2 (germline): SGHRS, YFSETQ. V shed 7 bases and J shed 5 bases, with 24 bases lying between them. The CDR3 runs 16 residues. The CDR3 reads CASRFRATPQGETQYF. The CDR3 DNA follows: TGCGCCAGCCGATTCAGAGCGACACCTCAAGGGGAGACCCAGTACTTC.

This clone was observed once. The V call is TRBV5-4, the J call TRBJ2-3; 9 bases are shared with TRBD1. Trimming cost V 6 bases and J 5 bases; bases outside gene matches: 4. This CDR3 has 13 amino acids. Per germline, CDR1 SGHNT and CDR2 YYREEE (reference sequence). The CDR3 loop reads CASNLDRGDTQYF. In DNA form, the CDR3 reads TGTGCCAGCAACCTGGACAGGGGAGATACGCAGTATTTT.

The V and J genes are TRBV7-9 and TRBJ1-1, with 8 bases aligning to TRBD1. This CDR3 contains 15 residues. The V gene end was trimmed by 3 bases and the J gene end by 5 bases; junction bases not matched to a gene: 8. CDR1 and CDR2 from the germline V gene are SEHNR and FQNEAQ (reference sequence). The CDR3 loop reads CASSFWGQGATEAFF. The CDR3 DNA sequence: TGTGCCAGCAGCTTCTGGGGGCAGGGGGCTACTGAAGCTTTCTTT.

The genes are TRBV9 and TRBJ2-2; D unresolved. This CDR3 has 14 residues. CDR1 is SGDLS, CDR2 YYNGEE, per germline. Trimming cost V 3 bases and J 4 bases, with 10 bases left between them. The CDR3 sequence is CASSGRYGTGELFF. Here the CDR3 DNA reads TGTGCCAGCAGCGGCCGTTATGGCACCGGGGAGCTGTTTTTT.

The V gene is TRBV6-6, the J gene TRBJ2-2, with D tentatively TRBD1 (6 bases). In germline, CDR1 is MNHNY, CDR2 SVGAGI (reference sequence). Trimming stripped 7 bases from V and 3 bases from J, with 9 bases between. This CDR3 is 13 amino acids long. DNA of the CDR3: TGTGCCAGCATGGGGGCGCACACCGGGGAGCTGTTTTTT. This codes for CASMGAHTGELFF.

The chain uses TRBV7-3 and TRBJ1-6; D is perhaps TRBD1 (6 bases). The CDR3 is made up of 13 amino acids. V shed 4 bases and J shed 7 bases, with 8 bases lying between them. CDR1 and CDR2 from the germline V gene are SGHTA and FQGTGA. DNA for the CDR3: TGTGCCAGCAGCTGGACAGCGAATTCACCCCTCCACTTT. This encodes CASSWTANSPLHF.

The chain combines TRBV12-5 with TRBJ2-1; D may be TRBD2 (5 bases). The CDR3 consists of 15 residues. Germline V CDR1 and CDR2: LGHNT, FRNRAP. Deletions cut 6 bases from V and 0 bases from J, with 12 bases between. CDR3 sequence (DNA): TGTGCTAGTGGCGCCGGGGAGCACTCCTACAATGAGCAGTTCTTC. It translates to CASGAGEHSYNEQFF.

The V and J genes are TRBV5-6 and TRBJ1-2, with D tentatively TRBD1 (6 bases). The CDR3 consists of 16 residues. CDR1 and CDR2 (germline): SGHDT, YYEEEE. Trimming stripped 5 bases from V and 5 bases from J, with 22 bases between. The chain's CDR3 is CASRSGGPASGYGYTF. Written as DNA, the CDR3 is TGTGCCAGCAGATCCGGGGGGCCCGCCTCGGGTTATGGCTACACCTTC.

This rearrangement joins TRBV30 to TRBJ1-1; 9 bases align to TRBD1. Germline V gives CDR1 GTSNPN, CDR2 SVGIG (reference sequence). The CDR3 is 12 residues long. V shed 5 bases and J 11 bases; nucleotides not matched to a gene: 9. CDR3 in amino acids: CAWWDLGTGAFF. The CDR3 DNA reads as TGTGCCTGGTGGGATCTCGGGACAGGGGCTTTCTTT.

This chain joins TRBV5-4 and TRBJ1-3, with D perhaps matching TRBD1 (5 bases). Trimming shortened V by 1 base and J by 2 bases, and 7 bases separated the two germline ends. This CDR3 contains 14 residues. The germline V gene encodes CDR1 SGHNT and CDR2 YYREEE (reference sequence). CDR3: CASSLSRAGNTIYF. The CDR3 DNA reads TGTGCCAGCAGCTTGTCCAGGGCTGGAAACACCATATATTTT.

The chain employs TRBV11-3 and TRBJ2-1; 8 nucleotides match TRBD1. J lost 7 bases, V lost 0 bases, and 5 bases had no gene match. Per the germline V gene, CDR1 is SGHNT and CDR2 is YENEEA. The CDR3 has 15 residues. CDR3 residues: CASSLDGQGRNEQFF. In nucleotides, the CDR3 is TGTGCCAGCAGCTTAGATGGACAGGGTAGGAATGAGCAGTTCTTC. The full variable domain, rest sourced from reference TRBV11-3 and TRBJ2-1, is EAGVVQSPRYKIIEKKQPVAFWCNPISGHNTLYWYLQNLGQGPELLIRYENEEAVDDSQLPKDRFSAERLKGVDSTLKIQPAELGDSAVYLCASSLDGQGRNEQFFGPGTRLTVL.

This chain uses TRBV18 with TRBJ1-2; the match to TRBD1 covers 9 bases. Trimming removed 0 bases from V and 5 bases from J; junction bases left unmatched: 4. The CDR3 covers 15 residues. Germline V gives CDR1 KGHSH, CDR2 LQKENI. DNA for the CDR3: TGTGCCAGCTCACCACCGGGACAGGGCGAGTATGGCTACACCTTC. Protein: CASSPPGQGEYGYTF.

A few counts support this clone. V is TRBV7-3 and J is TRBJ2-7; 11 bases match TRBD2. Germline V lookup: CDR1 SGHTA, CDR2 FQGTGA. V lost 5 bases and J lost 3; bases outside the gene matches: 3. This CDR3 spans 14 amino acids. The CDR3 loop reads CASSVAGGNYEQYF. The CDR3 DNA is TGTGCCAGCAGCGTAGCGGGGGGGAACTACGAGCAGTACTTC.

The rearrangement links TRBV27 to TRBJ2-2; D remains unclear. The CDR3 loop spans 14 amino acids. CDR1 is MNHEY, CDR2 SMNVEV, per germline (reference sequence). V was pared by 2 bases and J by 3 bases, with 7 bases between. The CDR3 spells CASSLVRHTGELFF. The DNA of the CDR3 is TGTGCCAGCAGTTTAGTCAGACACACCGGGGAGCTGTTTTTT.

This clone has only one observation. The chain recombines TRBV7-2 with TRBJ2-5, with 11 bases matching TRBD2. The J call may be wrong; the DNA end is better matched by TRBJ2-7. The germline gives CDR1 SGHTA, CDR2 FQGNSA. The CDR3 has 16 amino acids. DNA for the CDR3: TGTGCCAGCAGCATTAGGGGACTAGCGGCCTCCTACGAGCAGTACTTC. The encoded protein is CASSIRGLAASYEQYF.

The gene calls are TRBV9 and TRBJ2-7; perhaps TRBD1 as D (6 bases). V was shortened by 0 bases and J by 0 bases, with 10 bases between the two germline ends. The CDR3 loop spans 15 amino acids. The germline V gene encodes CDR1 SGDLS and CDR2 YYNGEE. DNA for the CDR3: TGTGCCAGCAGCGTAGCAGGACAGAGCTCCTACGAGCAGTACTTC. Protein sequence: CASSVAGQSSYEQYF.

This chain joins TRBV23-1 and TRBJ1-5, with D unclear. TRBV23-1 is an ORF for which the function is uncertain. The CDR3 is 12 amino acids. Trimming stripped 6 bases from V and 4 bases from J, with 7 bases between. The CDR3 region is CASSQGNQPQHF. DNA of the CDR3: TGCGCCAGCAGCCAAGGAAATCAGCCCCAGCATTTT.

The chain employs TRBV5-1 and TRBJ2-5; unclear D gene. Germline values: CDR1 SGHRS, CDR2 YFSETQ. Trimming left V 4 bases short and J 5 bases short, with 21 bases between. The CDR3 runs 16 residues. CDR3 bases: TGCGCCAGCAGCCAAGATGCTACAACGAGTTGGGAGACCCAGTACTTC. This sequence encodes CASSQDATTSWETQYF.

This clone was seen just once. The chain links TRBV6-6 to TRBJ1-1; D is unresolved. Germline CDR1 reads MNHNY; CDR2 reads SVGAGI (reference sequence). V lost 0 bases and J 8 bases, leaving 7 bases between the germline ends. The CDR3 totals 12 residues. The CDR3 DNA reads as TGTGCCAGCAGTTACTCAGGGAGCGAAGCTTTCTTT. It codes for CASSYSGSEAFF.

The genes are TRBV7-8 and TRBJ1-4; a possible D gene is TRBD1 (5 bases). Looked up from germline, CDR1 is SGHVS and CDR2 is FQNEAQ. The CDR3 contains 18 residues. V was trimmed by 1 base and J by 0 bases, leaving 15 bases between them. The CDR3 sequence is CASSLVQVSGATNEKLFF. The DNA of the CDR3 is TGTGCCAGCAGCTTAGTTCAGGTTTCGGGGGCAACTAATGAAAAACTGTTTTTT.

The CDR3 DNA sequence: TGTGCCAGCAGCTTAGAAGCCCGGCCAGGGTCACCCCTCCACTTT. Encoded protein: CASSLEARPGSPLHF. The rearrangement links TRBV7-9 to TRBJ1-6, with D perhaps TRBD1 (5 bases). The CDR3 is made up of 15 amino acids. Trimming cost V 1 base and J 10 bases, with 14 bases left between them. Germline CDR1 SEHNR, CDR2 FQNEAQ (reference sequence).